One sample yielded the 26 T cell receptor beta chains listed below, sequenced in a study of shared clonotypes between healthy human individuals. Clones were sequenced by immunoSEQ multiplex PCR, and TCRdb holds only the in-frame ones, with some missing. The sample yields 1,400,000 or so clones, roughly 98.5% seen once. The specimen sequenced was naive CD4+ T cells sorted from blood. Described subset: CD45RA+ positively selected. Receptor source: a man aged 25-45 years in good health.

CDR3 sequence reads: CASSLDQGGTSYEQYF. Written as DNA, the CDR3 is TGTGCCAGCAGCTTGGATCAGGGGGGGACCTCCTACGAGCAGTACTTC. The genes are TRBV5-4 and TRBJ2-7; D possibly matches TRBD1 or TRBD2 (7 bases each). This CDR3 contains 16 residues. CDR1 and CDR2 from the germline V gene are SGHNT and YYREEE (reference sequence). V lost 0 bases, J lost 0 bases, and 13 bases lay in between.

Note on this clone: This specimen includes other DNA sequences encoding the same CDR3. The chain couples TRBV18 to TRBJ2-7; D assignment may be TRBD1 or TRBD2 (5 bases each). Germline assignment: CDR1 KGHSH and CDR2 LQKENI. Trimming left V 3 bases short and J 2 bases short, with 8 bases between. This CDR3 spans 13 amino acids. The CDR3 DNA follows: TGTGCCAGCTCACCGGGACCAACCTACGAGCAGTACTTC. This sequence encodes CASSPGPTYEQYF.

The J gene is TRBJ1-5, the V gene TRBV6-5; 7 nucleotides align to TRBD1. In germline, CDR1 is MNHEY, CDR2 SVGAGI. CDR3 size: 14 residues. J lost 7 bases, V lost 5 bases, and 8 bases had no gene match. CDR3 coding DNA: TGTGCCAGCAGTACACAGGGGAGCGGACAGCCCCAGCATTTT. This encodes CASSTQGSGQPQHF.

The chain uses TRBV29-1 and TRBJ2-7, with unresolved D. This CDR3 region has 13 residues. CDR1 and CDR2 from the germline V gene are SQVTM and ANQGSEA. V lost 6 bases, J lost 1 base, and 13 bases lay in between. In nucleotides, the CDR3 is TGCAGCGTCGCCGGTGGGGTGTCCTACGAGCAGTACTTC. It translates to CSVAGGVSYEQYF.

The V and J genes are TRBV5-4 and TRBJ2-5; D remains ambiguous. V was cut by 1 base and J by 0 bases, with 7 bases left in between. The CDR3 length is 14 residues. Germline V gives CDR1 SGHNT, CDR2 YYREEE (reference sequence). The CDR3 protein is CASSLPANQETQYF. As DNA, the CDR3 is TGTGCCAGCAGCTTGCCGGCCAACCAAGAGACCCAGTACTTC.

The CDR3 loop reads CASSTGSPQPQHF. CDR3 nucleotides: TGTGCCAGTAGTACAGGGTCGCCTCAGCCCCAGCATTTT. The chain employs TRBV19 and TRBJ1-5, with a possible D match to TRBD1 (5 bases). V lost 4 bases and J 6 bases, leaving 10 bases between the germline ends. The CDR3 length is 13 residues. Looked up from germline, CDR1 is LNHDA and CDR2 is SQIVND (reference sequence).

A remark on this clone: Other DNA sequences from this sample encode an identical CDR3 as well. The J gene is TRBJ1-5, the V gene TRBV7-2, with 7 bases fitting TRBD1. This CDR3 is built from 14 residues. Trimming took 1 base from V and 5 from J; bases not matched to a gene: 2. The germline gives CDR1 SGHTA, CDR2 FQGNSA. For the CDR3, the DNA is TGTGCCAGCAGCTTAGACAGGGGTTATCAGCCCCAGCATTTT. It translates to CASSLDRGYQPQHF.

The J gene is TRBJ2-3, the V gene TRBV5-1, with 8 bases lining up with TRBD2. V was clipped by 3 bases and J by 6 bases; unmatched bases: 12. CDR3 length: 16 amino acids. CDR1 is SGHRS and CDR2 is YFSETQ in the germline V gene. CDR3 in DNA: TGCGCCAGCAGCTCGACCGGGACTAGGGTAGAGGATACGCAGTATTTT. Translated: CASSSTGTRVEDTQYF.

This chain joins TRBV28 and TRBJ2-3; 9 bases agree with TRBD1. Germline V lookup: CDR1 MDHEN, CDR2 SYDVKM. V lost 9 bases and J lost 4; bases outside the gene matches: 8. The CDR3 has 14 residues. DNA of the CDR3: TGTGCCAGTAATCGGGACAGGGTCGCAGATACGCAGTATTTT. As protein: CASNRDRVADTQYF.

The chain recombines TRBV5-1 with TRBJ2-3; D is perhaps TRBD1 (6 bases). CDR3 size: 15 residues. V lost 7 bases, J lost 5 bases, and 20 bases lay in between. CDR1 is SGHRS and CDR2 is YFSETQ in the germline V gene. The CDR3 region is CASAIGHQGGDTQYF. CDR3 DNA: TGCGCCAGCGCAATTGGTCACCAAGGGGGAGATACGCAGTATTTT.

The chain has TRBV14 and TRBJ2-1; 8 bases agree with TRBD1. With 1 base clipped from V and 5 bases from J, the junction kept 4 bases outside the gene matches. Germline CDR1 is SGHDN and CDR2 is FVKESK. The CDR3 totals 15 residues. For the CDR3, the DNA is TGTGCCAGCAGCCAAGGTCAGGGGGCGCACAATGAGCAGTTCTTC. Its translation: CASSQGQGAHNEQFF.

The J gene is TRBJ1-5, the V gene TRBV28; 9 nucleotides match TRBD1. The CDR3 loop spans 14 amino acids. Germline V gene data show CDR1 as MDHEN and CDR2 as SYDVKM. The ends lost 8 bases at V and 5 bases at J; junction bases unmatched: 7. The CDR3 bases are TGTGCCAGCGGGGACAGGGACGATTATCAGCCCCAGCATTTT. Translation: CASGDRDDYQPQHF.

The rearrangement joins TRBV6-1 to TRBJ1-2, with unresolved D. The CDR3 has 15 amino acids. Per the germline V gene, CDR1 is MNHNS and CDR2 is SASEGT. The V end lost 5 bases, the J end lost 0 bases, and 13 bases lay between the germline ends. Here the CDR3 DNA reads TGTGCCAGCAGTAAGGACGGATTACCTAACTATGGCTACACCTTC. Translating gives CASSKDGLPNYGYTF.

This clone was detected once. The V and J genes are TRBV2 and TRBJ2-5; D is undetermined. CDR1 is SNHLY, CDR2 FYNNEI, per germline. CDR3 length equals 15 residues. Trimming pared 3 bases from V and 3 bases from J, leaving 14 bases between. The DNA for the CDR3 is TGTGCCAGCAGTGATAGGTCCAGCCTGAAAGAGACCCAGTACTTC. Its protein product is CASSDRSSLKETQYF.

This clone appeared once. The V and J genes are TRBV28 and TRBJ2-1, with D possibly being TRBD2 (5 bases). The CDR3 length is 15 residues. Per germline, CDR1 MDHEN and CDR2 SYDVKM. V was cut by 5 bases and J by 2 bases, with 13 bases left in between. CDR3 nucleotides: TGTGCCAGCAGTCGGAGCGGAACCACCTACAATGAGCAGTTCTTC. This codes for CASSRSGTTYNEQFF.

J is TRBJ1-2 and V is TRBV6-5, with D possibly being TRBD1 (5 bases). The CDR3 runs 15 residues. V was shortened by 6 bases and J by 6 bases, with 20 bases between the two germline ends. Germline CDR1 MNHEY, CDR2 SVGAGI. The CDR3: CASRPMGKGKDGYTF. In nucleotides, the CDR3 is TGTGCCAGCAGACCCATGGGGAAGGGGAAGGATGGCTACACCTTC.

The V and J genes are TRBV5-3 and TRBJ1-5; no clear D gene. TRBV5-3 is an ORF for which the function is uncertain. The V and J ends lost 0 bases and 7 bases respectively, with 5 bases between them. The CDR3 has 12 residues. This chain's CDR3 is CARSLGWQPQHF. The CDR3 DNA sequence: TGTGCCAGAAGCTTGGGGTGGCAGCCCCAGCATTTT.

This sequence joins TRBV7-2 and TRBJ1-1, with 12 bases identical to TRBD1. The ends lost 5 bases at V and 0 bases at J; junction bases unmatched: 1. Germline CDR1 SGHTA, CDR2 FQGNSA. This CDR3 region has 15 residues. CDR3 protein: CASSRDRGLNTEAFF. CDR3 bases: TGTGCCAGCAGCCGGGACAGGGGGCTGAACACTGAAGCTTTCTTT.

This chain joins TRBV5-1 and TRBJ1-1, with no clear D. Germline CDR1 reads SGHRS; CDR2 reads YFSETQ. The CDR3 runs to 14 residues. V was clipped by 7 bases and J by 2 bases, with 15 bases between them. This CDR3 is CASGKDSGNTEAFF. In DNA form, the CDR3 reads TGCGCCAGCGGGAAGGACTCAGGAAACACTGAAGCTTTCTTT.

The rearrangement joins TRBV7-6 to TRBJ2-7, with TRBD2 identical over 7 bases. CDR1 is SGHVS, CDR2 FNYEAQ, per germline. CDR3 length equals 16 residues. The V gene end was trimmed by 4 bases and the J gene end by 0 bases; junction bases not matched to a gene: 9. Written as DNA, the CDR3 is TGTGCCAGCAGCTCCCCACTAGCGAAGAGCTCCTACGAGCAGTACTTC. Protein sequence: CASSSPLAKSSYEQYF.

The chain carries TRBV2 and TRBJ2-2; possibly TRBD1 for D (6 bases). This CDR3 region has 15 residues. Trimming left V 4 bases short and J 5 bases short, with 14 bases between. The V gene's germline CDR1 is SNHLY and CDR2 FYNNEI. The CDR3 loop is CASSGKTGGTGELFF. CDR3 in DNA: TGTGCCAGCAGTGGAAAGACAGGTGGGACCGGGGAGCTGTTTTTT.

The genes are TRBV11-2 and TRBJ2-1, with D possibly TRBD2 on 6 matching bases. Germline values: CDR1 SGHAT, CDR2 FQNNGV. This CDR3 spans 16 amino acids. V lost 4 bases and J lost 3, with 16 bases in between. This CDR3 is CASSSLASSDYNEQFF. Written as DNA, the CDR3 is TGTGCCAGCAGCTCCCTTGCTTCTAGCGACTACAATGAGCAGTTCTTC.

This chain joins TRBV14 and TRBJ1-1; TRBD1 is a possible D gene (5 bases). The germline CDR1 and CDR2 sequences are SGHDN and FVKESK. Trimming removed 7 bases from V and 5 bases from J, with 17 bases in between. The CDR3 runs to 14 residues. The CDR3, as DNA: TGTGCCAGCACCTACGGGGGAGCGGGGACTGAAGCTTTCTTT. Protein product: CASTYGGAGTEAFF.

Remarks on this clone: The identical CDR3 is also encoded by other nucleotide sequences in the sample. CDR3 coding DNA: TGTGCCAGCAGCGTAGGCGGGAAAAGCACAGATACGCAGTATTTT. Residues: CASSVGGKSTDTQYF. The V call is TRBV9, the J call TRBJ2-3; TRBD2 is a possible D gene (6 bases). This CDR3 comprises 15 residues. V shed 0 bases and J shed 0 bases, with 8 bases lying between them. In germline, CDR1 is SGDLS, CDR2 YYNGEE.

The chain joins TRBV9 to TRBJ1-4; weak D call: TRBD1 (5 bases). The CDR3 consists of 16 residues. The V end lost 0 bases, the J end lost 3 bases, and 12 bases lay between the germline ends. In germline, CDR1 is SGDLS, CDR2 YYNGEE. CDR3 sequence: CASSVAAWGPNEKLFF. Here the CDR3 DNA reads TGTGCCAGCAGCGTAGCAGCGTGGGGACCTAATGAAAAACTGTTTTTT.

V gene TRBV9 combines with J gene TRBJ1-1; possibly TRBD1 for D (5 bases). Deletions cut 4 bases from V and 0 bases from J, with 16 bases between. Germline CDR1 reads SGDLS; CDR2 reads YYNGEE. The CDR3 covers 16 residues. The CDR3, as DNA: TGTGCCAGCAGCCTAGGGGCGAGGTTGTTGAACACTGAAGCTTTCTTT. Amino acids: CASSLGARLLNTEAFF. Using reference TRBV9 and TRBJ1-1 for the parts outside the CDR3, the full variable domain is DSGVTQTPKHLITATGQRVTLRCSPRSGDLSVYWYQQSLDQGLQFLIQYYNGEERAKGNILERFSAQQFPDLHSELNLSSLELGDSALYFCASSLGARLLNTEAFFGQGTRLTVV.